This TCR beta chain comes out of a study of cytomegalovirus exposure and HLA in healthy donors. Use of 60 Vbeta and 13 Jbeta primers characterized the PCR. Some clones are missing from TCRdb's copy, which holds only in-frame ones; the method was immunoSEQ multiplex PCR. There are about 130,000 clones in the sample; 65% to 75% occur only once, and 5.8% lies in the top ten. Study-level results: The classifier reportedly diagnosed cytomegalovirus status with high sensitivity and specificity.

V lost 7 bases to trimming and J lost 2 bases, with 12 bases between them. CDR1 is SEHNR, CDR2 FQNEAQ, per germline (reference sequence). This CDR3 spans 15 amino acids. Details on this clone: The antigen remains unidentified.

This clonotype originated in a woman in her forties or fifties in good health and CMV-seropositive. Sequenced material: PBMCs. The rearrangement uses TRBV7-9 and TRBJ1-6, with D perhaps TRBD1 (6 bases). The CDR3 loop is CASNLGGPYNSPLHF. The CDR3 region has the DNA TGTGCCAGCAACCTAGGGGGACCCTATAATTCACCCCTCCACTTT.